This TCR beta chain was sequenced during a study of CD8 T cells in ankylosing spondylitis. TCR beta libraries were made by quantitative 5'-RACE with molecular barcodes. TCRdb reanalysed the 5' RACE reads using MiXCR and keeps one entry per CDR3 protein. The table lists about 400,000 distinct CDR3 sequences, more than 20% of them singletons. Study results and limitations: Clones linked to disease were reported to show significant enrichment in matched ankylosing spondylitis synovial fluid. Ankylosing spondylitis blood seemed to carry a telltale TCR beta motif made of several highly homologous variants.

This clonotype was recorded at least ten times. The antigen is unknown. This receptor was taken from a male donor with ankylosing spondylitis. The sequenced sample consisted of blood, either unsorted or a sorted T cell fraction (not recorded which).

CDR3 amino acids: CSVEGQGYTQYF. The CDR3 coding sequence is TGCAGCGTTGAAGGCCAGGGGTATACGCAGTATTTT. The chain employs TRBV29-1 and TRBJ2-3; TRBD1 is a possible D gene (6 bases). CDR3 length equals 12 residues. V lost 1 base and J lost 7, with 9 bases in between. Germline V gene sequence: CDR1 SQVTM, CDR2 ANQGSEA.